Sequencing of this TCR beta chain was carried out in a study of CD8+ T cells in alopecia areata. Study as a whole: Treated patients received oral tofacitinib, 5 to 10 mg twice daily.

On this clone itself: Antigen: not known.

With 3 bases clipped from V and 4 bases from J, the junction kept 10 bases outside the gene matches. Germline CDR1 and CDR2: SEHNR and FQNEAQ (reference sequence). The CDR3 length is 17 residues. The authors extracted RNA and reverse transcribed it into cDNA as the sequencing template. TCRdb's copy holds only in-frame clones and misses some; the assay was immunoSEQ multiplex PCR. Among under 250,000 clones listed, more than 45% were seen once. Regarding the study as a whole: Compared with normal scalp, lesional scalp had higher clonality and more expanded CD8+ clones.

Collected material from alopecia areata patients comprised lesional scalp punch biopsies and peripheral blood. CD4+ and CD8+ T cells were sorted from PBMCs stained for CD3, CD4 and CD8. The chain couples TRBV7-9 to TRBJ2-2; 8 nucleotides agree with TRBD1. Sequencing was performed on CD4+ T cells sorted from blood, taken at week 0. The source is a human donor with alopecia areata. In DNA, the CDR3 is TGTGCCAGCAGCTTTAAGCTTGGACAGGGTGTCACCGGGGAGCTGTTTTTT. Protein sequence: CASSFKLGQGVTGELFF.